The 26 T cell receptor beta chains presented below share a single source sample, sequenced in a study of T cells in Graves' hyperthyroidism and ophthalmopathy. Amplified TCR beta CDR3 regions came from RNA transcripts. During a first-round RT-PCR of the TCR CDR3, the HTBI primer set was used. TCRdb re-derived calls from the multiplex PCR reads in MiXCR, one entry per CDR3 protein. This table has some 600,000 distinct CDR3 sequences, approximately 15% appearing once. The sequenced material came from blood. These receptors were obtained from a woman in her twenties or thirties with Graves' hyperthyroidism that later progressed to Graves' ophthalmopathy.

There are many counts of this clonotype. The chain employs TRBV6-1 and TRBJ1-5; TRBD1 might be the D (5 bases). The CDR3 is 13 amino acids. Germline V gives CDR1 MNHNS, CDR2 SASEGT. The V end was cut by 7 bases, the J end by 6 bases, with 13 bases between. The DNA for the CDR3 is TGTGCCAGCACCTCAGGGTTGGGTCAGCCCCAGCATTTT. The encoded protein is CASTSGLGQPQHF.

This clonotype was seen repeatedly, ten times or more. The V gene is TRBV18, the J gene TRBJ2-3; 7 bases are a match to TRBD2. V lost 2 bases, J lost 5 bases, and 13 bases stayed unmatched. The CDR3 has 17 residues. Germline V gene sequence: CDR1 KGHSH, CDR2 LQKENI. The CDR3 loop is CASSPKDDYAGEDTQYF. CDR3 nucleotide sequence: TGTGCCAGCTCACCAAAGGACGACTATGCGGGAGAAGATACGCAGTATTTT.

This clonotype was seen ten or more times. The chain carries TRBV20-1 and TRBJ2-2; the match to TRBD2 covers 10 bases. Germline V gives CDR1 DFQATT, CDR2 SNEGSKA (reference sequence). Germline trimming cut 5 bases from V and 4 bases from J; bases unmatched to any gene: 7. The length of the CDR3 is 15 residues. Written as DNA, the CDR3 is TGCAGTGCTCCCGTAGCGGGAGGCTTCACCGGGGAGCTGTTTTTT. It yields the protein CSAPVAGGFTGELFF.

V usage is TRBV5-1 and J usage is TRBJ2-3; D possibly matches TRBD1 or TRBD2 (5 bases each). The CDR3 totals 17 residues. The V gene lost 4 bases and the J gene lost 2 bases, with 20 bases spanning the gap. Per germline, CDR1 SGHRS and CDR2 YFSETQ. For the CDR3, the DNA is TGCGCCAGCAGCCCGCTAGGGCTAGCCAGGGACACAGATACGCAGTATTTT. Translation: CASSPLGLARDTDTQYF.

At least ten counts were recorded for this clonotype. The rearrangement uses TRBV30 and TRBJ1-2, with D unresolved. The CDR3 is made up of 11 amino acids. The V gene's germline CDR1 is GTSNPN and CDR2 SVGIG (reference sequence). Trimming left V 1 base short and J 8 bases short, with 8 bases between. CDR3 bases: TGTGCCTGGAGTGAGGGTTCGGGCTACACCTTC. It specifies CAWSEGSGYTF.

A note on this clonotype: This may come from a read error, since a much larger clone is one base off. This chain uses TRBV11-2 with TRBJ2-7; the D call may be TRBD1 or TRBD2 (5 bases each). Looked up from germline, CDR1 is SGHAT and CDR2 is FQNNGV. The CDR3 extends over 15 amino acids. The CDR3 DNA follows: TGTGCCAGCAGCTTAGCCGGGGCGAGCGACTACGAGCAGTGCTTC. Translation gives CASSLAGASDYEQCF. Together with reference TRBV11-2 and TRBJ2-7, the CDR3 gives the full variable domain: EAGVAQSPRYKIIEKRQSVAFWCNPISGHATLYWYQQILGQGPKLLIQFQNNGVVDDSQLPKDRFSAERLKGVDSTLKIQPAKLEDSAVYLCASSLAGASDYEQCFGPGTRLTVT.

This clonotype was counted ten times or more. This chain connects TRBV10-3 to TRBJ2-7, with 11 nucleotides matching TRBD2. CDR1 ENHRY and CDR2 SYGVKD come from the germline V gene. CDR3 length: 16 residues. V lost 4 bases, J lost 7 bases, and 12 bases stayed unmatched. CDR3 sequence (DNA): TGTGCCATCAGTGTGTTAGCGGGAGGGCCCTCCCGGGAGCAGTACTTC. Its protein is CAISVLAGGPSREQYF.

This clonotype was detected only a few times. The V gene is TRBV27, the J gene TRBJ1-2; D gene unclear. The CDR3 has 12 residues. Trimming stripped 6 bases from V and 1 base from J, with 6 bases between. Germline CDR1 is MNHEY and CDR2 is SMNVEV (reference sequence). The CDR3 protein is CASRNINYGYTF. The CDR3 region has the DNA TGTGCCAGCAGGAATATTAACTATGGCTACACCTTC.

This clonotype showed up many times. The chain links TRBV6-1 to TRBJ2-4; tentatively, D is TRBD1 or TRBD2 (5 bases each). V lost 4 bases, J lost 1 base, and 8 bases lay in between. Germline CDR1 is MNHNS and CDR2 is SASEGT. The CDR3 has 14 residues. CDR3 region: CASSGGVAKNIQYF. The DNA for the CDR3 is TGTGCCAGCAGTGGAGGGGTCGCCAAAAACATTCAGTACTTC.

Ten or more counts support this clonotype. V usage is TRBV24-1 and J usage is TRBJ2-3, with 12 bases aligning to TRBD2. The CDR3 extends over 17 amino acids. Germline lookup yields CDR1 KGHDR and CDR2 SFDVKD. Trimming removed 6 bases from V and 0 bases from J; junction bases left unmatched: 6. The CDR3 nucleotides read TGTGCCACCAGTCTAGGACTAGCGGGAACTAGCACAGATACGCAGTATTTT. Protein: CATSLGLAGTSTDTQYF.

This clonotype was detected only a few times. The chain employs TRBV20-1 and TRBJ2-1; a weak D match, TRBD2 (7 bases). The CDR3 runs to 17 residues. The germline V gene encodes CDR1 DFQATT and CDR2 SNEGSKA (reference sequence). V shed 3 bases and J shed 4 bases, with 22 bases lying between them. The CDR3 spells CSARAPRGAGAYNEQFF. For the CDR3, the DNA is TGCAGTGCTAGGGCCCCTCGGGGGGCGGGAGCATACAATGAGCAGTTCTTC.

The chain recombines TRBV6-1 with TRBJ1-2, with 10 bases matching TRBD1. Germline V gives CDR1 MNHNS, CDR2 SASEGT. The CDR3 is 14 residues long. J was trimmed by 7 bases and V by 1 base; bases with no gene match: 3. Here the CDR3 DNA reads TGTGCCAGCAGTGAAGGACAGGGGGCTACTGGCTACACCTTC. It encodes CASSEGQGATGYTF.

About this clonotype: This may be a read error, as it is one base from a much larger clone. This sequence joins TRBV29-1 and TRBJ2-7; possibly TRBD1 for D (7 bases). Looked up from germline, CDR1 is SQVTM and CDR2 is ANQGSEA. This CDR3 is built from 13 residues. As DNA, the CDR3 is TGCGGCGTTCGGACAGGAGGGGCCTACGAGCAGTACTTC. Translation gives CGVRTGGAYEQYF.

This clonotype was detected many times. The V call is TRBV6-1, the J call TRBJ1-3; 7 nucleotides agree with TRBD1. Germline values: CDR1 MNHNS, CDR2 SASEGT. V dropped 6 bases and J dropped 1; count of bases not matched to a gene: 3. The CDR3 consists of 14 residues. Here the CDR3 DNA reads TGTGCCAGCAGGAACAGGGGATCTGGAAACACCATATATTTT. Protein: CASRNRGSGNTIYF.

V and J are TRBV20-1 and TRBJ2-7; 7 positions agree with TRBD2. Per germline, CDR1 DFQATT and CDR2 SNEGSKA (reference sequence). Unmatched junction bases numbered 4, after V lost 2 bases and J lost 6 bases. The CDR3 loop spans 12 amino acids. The CDR3 loop reads CSARRSGGEQYF. As DNA, the CDR3 is TGCAGTGCTAGACGCTCGGGGGGCGAGCAGTACTTC.

The chain links TRBV19 to TRBJ2-2; D assignment may be TRBD1 or TRBD2 (6 bases each). The germline V gene has CDR1 LNHDA and CDR2 SQIVND (reference sequence). The CDR3 is 14 amino acids. V gave up 8 bases and J gave up 3 bases, with 13 bases separating them. CDR3: CASVEGGDTGELFF. DNA for the CDR3: TGTGCCAGTGTGGAGGGGGGCGACACCGGGGAGCTGTTTTTT.

J is TRBJ2-7 and V is TRBV18; D gene ambiguous. CDR3 length: 15 amino acids. The germline V and J ends were trimmed by 3 bases and 3 bases, with 15 bases remaining between them. CDR1 is KGHSH and CDR2 is LQKENI in the germline V gene. The CDR3: CASSPSGDAYYEQYF. DNA of the CDR3: TGTGCCAGCTCACCCTCGGGCGACGCTTACTACGAGCAGTACTTC. Full variable domain (remainder filled in from reference TRBV18 and TRBJ2-7): NAGVMQNPRHLVRRRGQEARLRCSPMKGHSHVYWYRQLPEEGLKFMVYLQKENIIDESGMPKERFSAEFPKEGPSILRIQQVVRGDSAAYFCASSPSGDAYYEQYFGPGTRLTVT.

In this sample, this clonotype turned up a few times. The chain joins TRBV6-9 to TRBJ1-2; D not certain. There are 12 residues in the CDR3. Trimming stripped 4 bases from V and 7 bases from J, with 10 bases between. Germline-derived CDR1 and CDR2 are MNHGY and SVAAGI. The CDR3 is CASSSSKGGYTF. In nucleotides, the CDR3 is TGTGCCAGCAGTTCGTCGAAGGGTGGCTACACCTTC.

The rearrangement uses TRBV4-1 and TRBJ2-3; D not resolved. The CDR3 has 16 residues. The V end lost 1 base, the J end lost 1 base, and 12 bases lay between the germline ends. The germline V gene has CDR1 MGHRA and CDR2 YSYEKL. The CDR3 spells CASSQGRTEGTDTQYF. CDR3 bases: TGCGCCAGCAGCCAAGGGCGGACCGAAGGCACAGATACGCAGTATTTT.

This clonotype was found once. One end of the junction varies from germline; a read error may be responsible. This CDR3 reads CASSVTGVNTGELSF. For the CDR3, the DNA is TGTGCCAGCAGTGTTACAGGAGTCAACACCGGGGAGCTGTCTTTT. The chain recombines TRBV25-1 with TRBJ2-2; perhaps D is TRBD1 or TRBD2 (5 bases each). The CDR3 is 15 residues long. Germline V gives CDR1 MGHDK, CDR2 SYGVNS.

This clonotype has at least ten counts. The chain combines TRBV20-1 with TRBJ2-7, with 11 bases that match TRBD2. Looked up from germline, CDR1 is DFQATT and CDR2 is SNEGSKA (reference sequence). This CDR3 has 18 amino acids. J lost 0 bases, V lost 1 base, and 11 bases had no gene match. CDR3 coding DNA: TGCAGTGCTAGAGGCCGTACCACGGGACTAGCGGTCTCCTACGAGCAGTACTTC. This gives the protein CSARGRTTGLAVSYEQYF.

This clonotype was seen more than once but under ten times. The V and J genes are TRBV6-1 and TRBJ2-1, with 7 positions matching TRBD2. The V gene end was trimmed by 7 bases and the J gene end by 8 bases; junction bases not matched to a gene: 17. The CDR3 totals 16 residues. In germline, CDR1 is MNHNS, CDR2 SASEGT. The CDR3 loop is CASIMSGTGGIDEQFF. The DNA of the CDR3 is TGTGCCAGCATCATGAGCGGGACTGGCGGGATCGATGAGCAGTTCTTC.

This clonotype came up many times. V is TRBV7-2 and J is TRBJ2-5, with D perhaps TRBD1 (5 bases). V lost 6 bases and J 0 bases, leaving 11 bases between the germline ends. CDR1 is SGHTA and CDR2 is FQGNSA in the germline V gene. This CDR3 spans 14 amino acids. CDR3 in DNA: TGTGCCAGCAGTTTATCAGGGCACCAAGAGACCCAGTACTTC. This encodes CASSLSGHQETQYF.

This clonotype was found many times. The rearrangement joins TRBV2 to TRBJ2-2, with unresolved D. V was trimmed by 1 base and J by 1 base, leaving 1 base between them. The CDR3 has 13 residues. CDR1 is SNHLY, CDR2 FYNNEI, per germline. The CDR3 DNA is TGTGCCAGCAGTGAAGGGAACACCGGGGAGCTGTTTTTT. It yields the protein CASSEGNTGELFF.

This clonotype was detected only a few times. This could be a read error, since a much larger clone is one nucleotide away. The CDR3 loop is CAITPGLEDDEQFF. The CDR3 DNA is TGTGCCATCACCCCGGGACTAGAGGACGATGAGCAGTTCTTC. V is TRBV10-3 and J is TRBJ2-1; 8 positions match TRBD2. The CDR3 covers 14 residues. The germline V gene has CDR1 ENHRY and CDR2 SYGVKD. The J segment lost 8 bases and the V segment lost 7 bases, leaving 10 bases of the junction unmatched.

Note on this clonotype: Germline is not matched at one junction end, which may reflect a read error. V and J are TRBV28 and TRBJ1-6, with TRBD1 as a possible D gene (5 bases). The germline CDR1 and CDR2 sequences are MDHEN and SYDVKM. CDR3 length: 14 amino acids. The DNA of the CDR3 is TGTGCCGGCAGTTTAAGGGGCCAGAATTCACCCCTCCACTTT. Encoded protein: CAGSLRGQNSPLHF.